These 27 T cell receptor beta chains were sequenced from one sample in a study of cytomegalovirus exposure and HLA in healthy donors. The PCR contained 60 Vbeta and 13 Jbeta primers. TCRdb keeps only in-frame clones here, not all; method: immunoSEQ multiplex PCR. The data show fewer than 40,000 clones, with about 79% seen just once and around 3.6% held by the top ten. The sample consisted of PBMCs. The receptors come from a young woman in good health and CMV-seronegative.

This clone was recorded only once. DNA of the CDR3: TGTGCCAGCAGTGAAGGAGGACTAGCGGGAGTGGAGACCCAGTACTTC. Amino acid sequence: CASSEGGLAGVETQYF. This sequence joins TRBV25-1 and TRBJ2-5, with 13 bases identical to TRBD2. The CDR3 extends over 16 amino acids. Germline V gene lookup returns CDR1 MGHDK and CDR2 SYGVNS. After removal of 2 bases from V and 5 bases from J, the junction contained 5 bases not matched to a gene.

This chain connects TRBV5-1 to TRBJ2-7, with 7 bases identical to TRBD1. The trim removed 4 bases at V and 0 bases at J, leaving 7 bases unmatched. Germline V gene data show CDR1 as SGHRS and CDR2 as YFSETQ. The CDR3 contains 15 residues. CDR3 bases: TGCGCCAGCAGCACAGGGGCAGCGAACTCCTACGAGCAGTACTTC. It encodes CASSTGAANSYEQYF. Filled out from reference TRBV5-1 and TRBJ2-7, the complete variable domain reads KAGVTQTPRYLIKTRGQQVTLSCSPISGHRSVSWYQQTPGQGLQFLFEYFSETQRNKGNFPGRFSGRQFSNSRSEMNVSTLELGDSALYLCASSTGAANSYEQYFGPGTRLTVT.

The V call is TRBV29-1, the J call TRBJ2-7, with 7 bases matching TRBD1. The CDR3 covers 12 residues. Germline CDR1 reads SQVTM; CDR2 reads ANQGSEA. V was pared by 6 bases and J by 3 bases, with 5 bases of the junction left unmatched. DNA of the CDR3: TGCAGCGTGCGACGGGACAGCTACGAGCAGTACTTC. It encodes CSVRRDSYEQYF.

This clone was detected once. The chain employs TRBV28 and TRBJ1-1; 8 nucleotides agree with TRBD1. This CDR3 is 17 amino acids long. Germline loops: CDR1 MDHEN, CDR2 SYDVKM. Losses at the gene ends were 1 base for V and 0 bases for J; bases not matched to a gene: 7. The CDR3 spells CASSLYSRQGLNTEAFF. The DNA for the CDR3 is TGTGCCAGCAGTTTATATAGCCGACAGGGGCTGAACACTGAAGCTTTCTTT.

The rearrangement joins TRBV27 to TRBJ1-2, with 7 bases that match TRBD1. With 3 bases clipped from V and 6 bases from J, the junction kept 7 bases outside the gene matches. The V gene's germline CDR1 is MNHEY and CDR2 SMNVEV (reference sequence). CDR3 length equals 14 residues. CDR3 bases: TGTGCCAGCAGTTTTTCCGGGACAGTTGATGGCTACACCTTC. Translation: CASSFSGTVDGYTF.

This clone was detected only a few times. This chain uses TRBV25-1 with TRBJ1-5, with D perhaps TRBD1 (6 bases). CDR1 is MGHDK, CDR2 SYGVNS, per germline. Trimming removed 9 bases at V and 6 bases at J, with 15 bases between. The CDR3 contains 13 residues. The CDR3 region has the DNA TGTGCCAGTGCGGGAGGAGGGGGTCAGCCCCAGCATTTT. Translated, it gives CASAGGGGQPQHF.

The CDR3 sequence is CASSKRATPPYEQYF. CDR3 nucleotide sequence: TGTGCCAGCAGCAAGCGGGCGACCCCCCCCTACGAGCAGTACTTC. The chain recombines TRBV2 with TRBJ2-7, with a tentative D call TRBD2 (6 bases). CDR1 and CDR2 (germline): SNHLY, FYNNEI. Trimming removed 6 bases at V and 2 bases at J, with 17 bases between. The CDR3 spans 15 residues.

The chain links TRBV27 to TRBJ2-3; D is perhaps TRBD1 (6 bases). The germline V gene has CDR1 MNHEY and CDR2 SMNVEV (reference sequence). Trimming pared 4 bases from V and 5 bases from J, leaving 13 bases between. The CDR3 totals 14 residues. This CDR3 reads CASSYLTGKDTQYF. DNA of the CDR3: TGTGCCAGCAGTTATCTCACAGGGAAAGATACGCAGTATTTT.

The DNA of the CDR3 is TGTGCCAGCAGCAGTGGACAGGTTGGAGATACGCAGTATTTT. Protein sequence: CASSSGQVGDTQYF. This chain uses TRBV7-9 with TRBJ2-3; 7 nucleotides line up with TRBD1. The ends lost 5 bases at V and 5 bases at J; junction bases unmatched: 7. The CDR3 totals 14 residues. Germline V gene data show CDR1 as SEHNR and CDR2 as FQNEAQ (reference sequence).

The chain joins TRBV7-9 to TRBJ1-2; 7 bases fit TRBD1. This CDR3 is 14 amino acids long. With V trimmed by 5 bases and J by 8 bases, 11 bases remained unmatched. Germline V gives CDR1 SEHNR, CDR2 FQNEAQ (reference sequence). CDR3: CASSMEKGAGGYTF. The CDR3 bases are TGTGCCAGCAGCATGGAGAAGGGGGCGGGAGGCTACACCTTC.

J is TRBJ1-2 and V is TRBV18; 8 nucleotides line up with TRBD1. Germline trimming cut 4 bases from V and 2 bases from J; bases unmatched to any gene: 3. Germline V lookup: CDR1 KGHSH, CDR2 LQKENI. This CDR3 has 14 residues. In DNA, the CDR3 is TGTGCCAGCTCACAAGGACAGGGAAACTATGGCTACACCTTC. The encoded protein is CASSQGQGNYGYTF.

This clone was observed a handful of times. The CDR3 nucleotides read TGTGCAAGTCGCTTAGTTACCCCCCTGCTGAGACTAAACTATGGCTACACCTTC. This translates into CASRLVTPLLRLNYGYTF. The chain has TRBV12-2 and TRBJ1-2. TRBV12-2 is a documented pseudogene. The CDR3 sequence is 18 residues long.

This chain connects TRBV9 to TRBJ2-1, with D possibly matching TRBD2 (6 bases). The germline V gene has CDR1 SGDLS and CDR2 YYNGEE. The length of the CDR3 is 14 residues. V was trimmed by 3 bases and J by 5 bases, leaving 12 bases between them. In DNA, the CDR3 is TGTGCCAGCAGCGGCGGGACTCCCAACAATGAGCAGTTCTTC. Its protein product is CASSGGTPNNEQFF.

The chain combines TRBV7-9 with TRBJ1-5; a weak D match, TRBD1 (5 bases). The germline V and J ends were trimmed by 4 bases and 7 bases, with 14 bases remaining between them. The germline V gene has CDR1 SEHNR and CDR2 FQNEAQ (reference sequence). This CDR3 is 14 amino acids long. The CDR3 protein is CASSSDSLGQPQHF. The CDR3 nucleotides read TGTGCCAGCAGCTCAGACAGTCTAGGACAGCCCCAGCATTTT.

This chain's CDR3 is CASSQAAGGYGYTF. CDR3 bases: TGTGCCAGCAGCCAGGCGGCGGGCGGCTATGGCTACACCTTC. The V call is TRBV5-5, the J call TRBJ1-2; D ambiguous. From germline, CDR1 is SGHKS and CDR2 YYEKEE (reference sequence). V was pared by 4 bases and J by 4 bases, with 14 bases between. The CDR3 totals 14 residues.

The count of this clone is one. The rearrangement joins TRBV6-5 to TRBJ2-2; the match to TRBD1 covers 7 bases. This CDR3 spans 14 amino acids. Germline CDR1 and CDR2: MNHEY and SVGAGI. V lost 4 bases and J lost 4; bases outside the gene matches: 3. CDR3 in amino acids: CASSFQGVTGELFF. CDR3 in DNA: TGTGCCAGCAGTTTCCAGGGGGTCACCGGGGAGCTGTTTTTT.

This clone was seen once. The CDR3 DNA reads TGTGCCAGTACTAGACTAGCGGGGAGCACAGATACGCAGTATTTT. As protein: CASTRLAGSTDTQYF. The chain employs TRBV19 and TRBJ2-3; TRBD2 aligns across 11 bases. V was pared by 7 bases and J by 0 bases, with 3 bases of the junction left unmatched. The CDR3 extends over 15 amino acids. Per germline, CDR1 LNHDA and CDR2 SQIVND (reference sequence).

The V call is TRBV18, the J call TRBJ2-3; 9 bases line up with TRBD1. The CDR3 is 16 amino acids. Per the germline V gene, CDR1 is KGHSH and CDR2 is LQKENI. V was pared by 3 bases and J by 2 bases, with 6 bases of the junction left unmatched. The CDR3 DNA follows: TGTGCCAGCTCACCCTACCGGGACAGGGTCACAGATACGCAGTATTTT. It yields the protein CASSPYRDRVTDTQYF.

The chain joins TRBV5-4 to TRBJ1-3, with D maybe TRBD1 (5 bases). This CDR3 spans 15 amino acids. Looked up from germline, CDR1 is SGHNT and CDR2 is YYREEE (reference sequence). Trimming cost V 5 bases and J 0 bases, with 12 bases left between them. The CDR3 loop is CASSLGGNSGNTIYF. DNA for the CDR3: TGTGCCAGCAGTCTGGGGGGGAACTCTGGAAACACCATATATTTT.

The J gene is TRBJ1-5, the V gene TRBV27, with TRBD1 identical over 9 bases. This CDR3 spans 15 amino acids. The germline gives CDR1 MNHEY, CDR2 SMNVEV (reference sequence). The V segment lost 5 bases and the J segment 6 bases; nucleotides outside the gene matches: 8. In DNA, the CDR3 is TGTGCCAGCAGTCAACAGGGGGCGCCCCGTCAGCCCCAGCATTTT. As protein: CASSQQGAPRQPQHF.

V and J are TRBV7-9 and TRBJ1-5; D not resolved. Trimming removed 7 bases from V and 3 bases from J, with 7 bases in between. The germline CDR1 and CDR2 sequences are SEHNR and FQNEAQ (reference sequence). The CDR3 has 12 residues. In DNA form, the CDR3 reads TGTGCCAGCACCACAGACAATCAGCCCCAGCATTTT. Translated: CASTTDNQPQHF. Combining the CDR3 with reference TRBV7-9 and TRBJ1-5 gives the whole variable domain DTGVSQNPRHKITKRGQNVTFRCDPISEHNRLYWYRQTLGQGPEFLTYFQNEAQLEKSRLLSDRFSAERPKGSFSTLEIQRTEQGDSAMYLCASTTDNQPQHFGDGTRLSIL.

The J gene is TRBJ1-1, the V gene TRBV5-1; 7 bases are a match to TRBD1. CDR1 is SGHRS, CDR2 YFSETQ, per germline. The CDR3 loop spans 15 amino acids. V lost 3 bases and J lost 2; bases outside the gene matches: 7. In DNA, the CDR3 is TGCGCCAGCAGCTGGGGGCCAGGGGGTAACACTGAAGCTTTCTTT. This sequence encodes CASSWGPGGNTEAFF.

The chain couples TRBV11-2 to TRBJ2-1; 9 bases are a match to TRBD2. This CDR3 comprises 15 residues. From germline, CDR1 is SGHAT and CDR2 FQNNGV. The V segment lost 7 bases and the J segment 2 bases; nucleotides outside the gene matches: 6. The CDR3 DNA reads TGTGCCAGCACTACGACTAGCGGAGCCTACAATGAGCAGTTCTTC. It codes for CASTTTSGAYNEQFF.

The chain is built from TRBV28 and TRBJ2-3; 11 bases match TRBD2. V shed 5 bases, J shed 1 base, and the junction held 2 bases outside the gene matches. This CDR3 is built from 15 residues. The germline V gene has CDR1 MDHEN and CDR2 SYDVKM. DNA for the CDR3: TGTGCCAGCAGTATAGCGGGAGGGGGCACAGATACGCAGTATTTT. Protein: CASSIAGGGTDTQYF.

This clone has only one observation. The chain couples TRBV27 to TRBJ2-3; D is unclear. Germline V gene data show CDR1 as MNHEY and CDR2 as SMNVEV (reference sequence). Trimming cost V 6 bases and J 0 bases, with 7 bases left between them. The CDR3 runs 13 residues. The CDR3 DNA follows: TGTGCCAGCAGAACATACAGCACAGATACGCAGTATTTT. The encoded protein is CASRTYSTDTQYF.

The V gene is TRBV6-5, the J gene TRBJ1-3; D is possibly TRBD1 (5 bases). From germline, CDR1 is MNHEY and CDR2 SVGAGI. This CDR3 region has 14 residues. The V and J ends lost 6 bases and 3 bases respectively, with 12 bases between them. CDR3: CASSPWGRGNTIYF. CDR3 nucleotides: TGTGCCAGCAGCCCCTGGGGCCGTGGAAACACCATATATTTT.

The CDR3 DNA reads TGCGCCAGCAGCTTGGCACAGGGGATGCGTAACTATGGCTACACCTTC. Translating gives CASSLAQGMRNYGYTF. The chain links TRBV5-1 to TRBJ1-2; TRBD1 aligns across 7 bases. This CDR3 spans 16 amino acids. Looked up from germline, CDR1 is SGHRS and CDR2 is YFSETQ. V trimming: 0 bases; J trimming: 1 base; junction bases outside the gene matches: 6.